The next 18 T cell receptor beta chains were all read from a single sample in a study of OX40 agonist ivuxolimab in advanced cancers. Clones were sequenced by immunoSEQ multiplex PCR, and TCRdb holds only the in-frame ones, with some missing. Of under 45,000 clones in the sample, approximately 78% were seen once. The material sequenced was CD4+ or CD8+ T cells sorted from blood, taken in a trial of the OX40 agonist ivuxolimab. The receptors were gathered from an adult with an advanced solid tumor such as melanoma, head and neck, liver or kidney cancer.

The gene calls are TRBV28 and TRBJ2-7; 7 bases match TRBD2. The CDR3 has 14 residues. Per germline, CDR1 MDHEN and CDR2 SYDVKM. J was trimmed by 5 bases and V by 5 bases; bases with no gene match: 9. Here the CDR3 DNA reads TGTGCCAGCAGTCCGACTAGCTTGAGCCACGAGCAGTACTTC. Translated, it gives CASSPTSLSHEQYF.

The chain couples TRBV21-1 to TRBJ2-3. TRBV21-1 is tagged as a pseudogene. The length of the CDR3 is 15 residues. The CDR3 spells CASSGLRQATDTQYF. CDR3 coding DNA: TGTGCCAGCAGCGGATTGAGGCAGGCGACAGATACGCAGTATTTT.

This clone was picked up one time. The chain has TRBV6-1 and TRBJ2-3; the D gene is possibly TRBD2 (6 bases). Germline V gene data show CDR1 as MNHNS and CDR2 as SASEGT. Trimming shortened V by 10 bases and J by 2 bases, and 19 bases separated the two germline ends. The CDR3 extends over 15 amino acids. The CDR3 bases are TGTGCCAACCAGTACGGGATAGCGGTCACAGATACGCAGTATTTT. This sequence encodes CANQYGIAVTDTQYF.

The chain employs TRBV10-3 and TRBJ2-2, with 7 bases lining up with TRBD2. Germline lookup yields CDR1 ENHRY and CDR2 SYGVKD. The CDR3 has 16 amino acids. V lost 4 bases to trimming and J lost 1 base; unmatched junction nucleotides: 6. The CDR3 sequence: CAISGAASGNTGELFF. The CDR3 nucleotides are TGTGCCATCAGTGGGGCGGCTAGCGGGAACACCGGGGAGCTGTTTTTT.

The chain is built from TRBV7-9 and TRBJ1-1, with D tentatively TRBD1 (6 bases). The CDR3 runs 15 residues. Germline V gene data show CDR1 as SEHNR and CDR2 as FQNEAQ (reference sequence). Trimming left V 1 base short and J 0 bases short, with 9 bases between. CDR3 sequence: CASSLVTGMNTEAFF. CDR3 bases: TGTGCCAGCAGCTTAGTAACAGGGATGAACACTGAAGCTTTCTTT.

This sequence joins TRBV10-3 and TRBJ1-2; possible D gene TRBD1, 5 bases. The V and J ends lost 4 bases and 3 bases respectively, with 15 bases between them. The CDR3 is 15 residues long. CDR1 and CDR2 from the germline V gene are ENHRY and SYGVKD. The CDR3 DNA reads TGTGCCATCAGTGTGGCACGGGGGGTGGACTATGGCTACACCTTC. Protein product: CAISVARGVDYGYTF.

V usage is TRBV7-3 and J usage is TRBJ1-6; the match to TRBD1 covers 7 bases. The CDR3 is 16 residues long. The V gene's germline CDR1 is SGHTA and CDR2 FQGTGA. After removal of 4 bases from V and 5 bases from J, the junction contained 8 bases not matched to a gene. As DNA, the CDR3 is TGTGCCAGCAGCTCCCCAGACAGGGCGCATAATTCACCCCTCCACTTT. Residues: CASSSPDRAHNSPLHF.

This clone was recorded only once. The V call is TRBV5-1, the J call TRBJ2-7; D is ambiguous. V lost 0 bases, J lost 6 bases, and 7 bases lay in between. This CDR3 is built from 12 residues. Germline loops: CDR1 SGHRS, CDR2 YFSETQ. CDR3 region: CASSLGGGEQYF. Here the CDR3 DNA reads TGCGCCAGCAGCTTGGGGGGTGGCGAGCAGTACTTC.

Regarding this clone: The same CDR3 arises from other DNA sequences in this sample as well. This chain links TRBV27 with TRBJ2-7; no clear D gene. The CDR3 consists of 13 residues. Germline V CDR1 and CDR2: MNHEY, SMNVEV (reference sequence). V gave up 3 bases and J gave up 3 bases, with 9 bases separating them. This CDR3 is CASSLRQDYEQYF. CDR3 DNA: TGTGCCAGCAGTTTGAGGCAGGACTACGAGCAGTACTTC.

The CDR3: CASSGQGLGSGEQYF. CDR3 in DNA: TGTGCCAGCAGTGGGCAGGGCTTAGGTTCGGGAGAGCAGTACTTC. The gene calls are TRBV2 and TRBJ2-7, with D perhaps assigned TRBD1 or TRBD2 (5 bases each). The CDR3 runs to 15 residues. Germline values: CDR1 SNHLY, CDR2 FYNNEI. Trimming pared 4 bases from V and 7 bases from J, leaving 20 bases between.

The chain has TRBV5-4 and TRBJ2-7; the D gene could be TRBD1 or TRBD2 (5 bases each). The V gene's germline CDR1 is SGHNT and CDR2 YYREEE (reference sequence). This CDR3 contains 13 residues. V was trimmed by 4 bases and J by 3 bases, leaving 11 bases between them. CDR3 amino acids: CASSGGTHYEQYF. The CDR3 DNA follows: TGTGCCAGCAGCGGTGGGACGCACTACGAGCAGTACTTC.

The chain uses TRBV4-3 and TRBJ1-2; 9 bases match TRBD1. With 3 bases clipped from V and 7 bases from J, the junction kept 6 bases outside the gene matches. This CDR3 is built from 14 residues. Per germline, CDR1 LGHNA and CDR2 YSLEER. DNA for the CDR3: TGCGCCAGCAGCCAGGGCGGGACAGGGAGTGGCTACACCTTC. The encoded protein is CASSQGGTGSGYTF.

The V gene is TRBV7-9, the J gene TRBJ1-6, with D uncertain. Trimming shortened V by 1 base and J by 7 bases, and 2 bases separated the two germline ends. Germline CDR1 and CDR2: SEHNR and FQNEAQ (reference sequence). The CDR3 is 12 amino acids. This chain's CDR3 is CASSLGNSPLHF. CDR3 bases: TGTGCCAGCAGCTTAGGGAATTCACCCCTCCACTTT.

The chain uses TRBV4-1 and TRBJ2-1, with 9 bases matching TRBD2. V was clipped by 1 base and J by 2 bases; unmatched bases: 6. This CDR3 region has 17 residues. Germline assignment: CDR1 MGHRA and CDR2 YSYEKL. The CDR3 loop reads CASSQGETSGAYNEQFF. CDR3 in DNA: TGCGCCAGCAGCCAAGGGGAGACTAGCGGCGCCTACAATGAGCAGTTCTTC.

The genes are TRBV7-6 and TRBJ2-7; 14 nucleotides match TRBD2. With V trimmed by 5 bases and J by 1 base, 4 bases remained unmatched. The CDR3 is made up of 16 amino acids. Germline V CDR1 and CDR2: SGHVS, FNYEAQ. The CDR3 bases are TGTGCCAGCAGCGGTGGACTAGCGGGAGGATCCTACGAGCAGTACTTC. This codes for CASSGGLAGGSYEQYF. The complete variable domain, with remaining parts taken from reference TRBV7-6 and TRBJ2-7, reads GAGVSQSPRYKVTKRGQDVALRCDPISGHVSLYWYRQALGQGPEFLTYFNYEAQQDKSGLPNDRFSAERPEGSISTLTIQRTEQRDSAMYRCASSGGLAGGSYEQYFGPGTRLTVT.

This clone was observed a few times. The J gene is TRBJ1-1, the V gene TRBV14, with D uncertain. The CDR3 is made up of 13 amino acids. V dropped 7 bases and J dropped 1 base, with 10 bases sitting between them. Germline values: CDR1 SGHDN, CDR2 FVKESK. In DNA, the CDR3 is TGTGCCAGCAAGCGAGGGTGGAACACTGAAGCTTTCTTT. This encodes CASKRGWNTEAFF.

This chain links TRBV7-2 with TRBJ2-2; no reliable D call. Germline V CDR1 and CDR2: SGHTA, FQGNSA. The germline V and J ends were trimmed by 7 bases and 0 bases, with 21 bases remaining between them. CDR3 length equals 18 residues. This CDR3 is CASTPPVGARTNTGELFF. The CDR3 coding sequence is TGTGCCAGCACCCCCCCAGTAGGAGCGAGGACGAACACCGGGGAGCTGTTTTTT.

The rearrangement joins TRBV7-9 to TRBJ1-1; 7 positions agree with TRBD1. CDR3 length: 14 residues. From germline, CDR1 is SEHNR and CDR2 FQNEAQ (reference sequence). With 5 bases clipped from V and 3 bases from J, the junction kept 6 bases outside the gene matches. In DNA, the CDR3 is TGTGCCAGCAGCGATCGACAGGGAGACACTGAAGCTTTCTTT. Its protein is CASSDRQGDTEAFF.